This T cell receptor beta chain derives from a study of T cells in Graves' hyperthyroidism and ophthalmopathy. Study conclusions and caveats: A model using 13 V-J features told ophthalmopathy apart from stable hyperthyroidism. Progression to ophthalmopathy was predicted a median of approximately seven months early. Within blood appeared most thyroid clonotypes that had expanded above 0.001.

Amplified TCR beta CDR3 regions derived from RNA transcripts. HTBI primers were used for first-round RT-PCR of the TCR CDR3. TCRdb re-derived calls from the multiplex PCR reads in MiXCR, one entry per CDR3 protein. This sample has hundreds of thousands of distinct CDR3 sequences, with roughly 37% found just once. Lactation, pregnancy, other autoimmune disease or uncontrolled infection led to exclusion of patients. V lost 6 bases to trimming and J lost 0 bases, with 11 bases between them. The CDR3 extends over 14 amino acids. Germline V CDR1 and CDR2: LGHNT, FRNRAP. This clonotype was observed a handful of times. The antigen is unknown.

The chain links TRBV12-5 to TRBJ2-5; no reliable D call. The sequenced sample consisted of blood. The TCR comes from a man between 18 and 29 years old with Graves' hyperthyroidism. The CDR3 DNA follows: TGTGCTAGTGGCCCCGCGACATACCAAGAGACCCAGTACTTC. This sequence encodes CASGPATYQETQYF.